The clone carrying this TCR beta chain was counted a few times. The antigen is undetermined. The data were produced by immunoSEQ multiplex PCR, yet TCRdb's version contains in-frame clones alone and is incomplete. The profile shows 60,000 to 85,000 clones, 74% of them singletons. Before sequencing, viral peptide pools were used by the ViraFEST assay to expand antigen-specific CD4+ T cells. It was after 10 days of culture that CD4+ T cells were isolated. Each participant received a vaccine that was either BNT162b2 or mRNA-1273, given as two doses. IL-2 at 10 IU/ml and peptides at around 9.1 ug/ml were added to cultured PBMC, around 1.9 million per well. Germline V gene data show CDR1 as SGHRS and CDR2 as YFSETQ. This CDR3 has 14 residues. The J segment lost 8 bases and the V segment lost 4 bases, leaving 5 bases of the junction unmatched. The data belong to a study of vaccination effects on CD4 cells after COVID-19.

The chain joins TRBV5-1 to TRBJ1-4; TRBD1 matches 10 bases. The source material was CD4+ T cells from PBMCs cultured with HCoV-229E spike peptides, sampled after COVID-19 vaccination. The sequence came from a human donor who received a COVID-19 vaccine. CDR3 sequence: CASSTGTGEEKLFF. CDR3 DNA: TGCGCCAGCAGCACGGGGACAGGGGAGGAAAAACTGTTTTTT.